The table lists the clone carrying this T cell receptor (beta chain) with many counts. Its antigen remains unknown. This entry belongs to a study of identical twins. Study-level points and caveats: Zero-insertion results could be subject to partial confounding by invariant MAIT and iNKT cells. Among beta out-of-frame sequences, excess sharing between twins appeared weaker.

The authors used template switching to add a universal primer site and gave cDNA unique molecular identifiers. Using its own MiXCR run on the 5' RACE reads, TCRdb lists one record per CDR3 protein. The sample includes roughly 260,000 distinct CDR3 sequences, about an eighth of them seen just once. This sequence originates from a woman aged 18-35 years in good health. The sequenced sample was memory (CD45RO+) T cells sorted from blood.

The CDR3: CASSPKQGGSYNEQFF. In nucleotides, the CDR3 is TGCGCCAGCAGCCCCAAACAGGGGGGCTCCTACAATGAGCAGTTCTTC. The chain links TRBV5-1 to TRBJ2-1; 8 nucleotides match TRBD1. Trimming cost V 4 bases and J 0 bases; bases outside gene matches: 6. This CDR3 spans 16 amino acids. Germline values: CDR1 SGHRS, CDR2 YFSETQ.